This TCR beta chain was found in a study of T cell repertoires and Cas9 in healthy adults (dated by TCRdb to between 2018 and 2020). Regarding the research as a whole: SpCas9-reactive T cells were characterized for multi-effector potency, cytotoxicity and lineage determination within the CD4 and CD8 compartments. The study examined preexisting T cell immunity against the Streptococcus pyogenes Cas9 nuclease (SpCas9) used in CRISPR gene editing. Summary of the overall study and its limitations: In vitro, SpCas9-reactive regulatory T cells were reported to reduce the proliferation and function of SpCas9-reactive effector T cells.

The CDR3 sequence holds 16 residues, the cysteine and phenylalanine included. Solely the CDR3 DNA is kept, with 48 bases framed from the first base. Library generation was performed with the immunoSEQ multiplex PCR assay. The source is immuneACCESS, and TCRdb retained only in-frame sequences with V and J called. Part of the clones is not carried over; for the studies checked, unresolved V genes explain less than half of this, and the remainder is unexplained. The sample table records about 15,000 clones; about 89% of these occur just once. Approximately 2.1% of the sample rests with the top ten. Concerning this clone itself: No cognate antigen has been identified for it. Base qualities are not recorded, but no much larger clone differs from it by a single base.

Healthy humans were used as donors in the study. The sequence was obtained from a human donor in good health. Specimen: Tregs (CD4+, CD25+, CD127-, CD137-, CD154-) from PBMCs; culture status not recorded. The sequence is built from TRBV1 and TRBJ1-6. TRBV1 is flagged as a pseudogene. CDR3 protein: CTSSQCLGRRNSPLHF. The sequenced DNA is TGCACCAGCAGCCAATGTCTTGGCAGGAGGAATTCACCCCTCCACTTT.